This passage covers 8 T cell receptor beta chains from one sample sequenced in a study of cytomegalovirus exposure and HLA in healthy donors. In the PCR, 60 Vbeta and 13 Jbeta primers were used. The protocol was immunoSEQ multiplex PCR, while the TCRdb copy is restricted to in-frame clones and leaves out a portion. Of approximately 160,000 clones detected, around 79% appear once; the ten largest clones hold 7.4%. Sequencing was carried out using PBMCs. These receptors were obtained from a male donor in good health and CMV-seropositive.

The rearrangement links TRBV6-5 to TRBJ2-3; 7 bases match TRBD1. Germline CDR1 reads MNHEY; CDR2 reads SVGAGI. The V segment lost 8 bases and the J segment 2 bases; nucleotides outside the gene matches: 4. The CDR3 contains 13 residues. The CDR3, as DNA: TGTGCCAGCTCACAGGGGTTCACAGATACGCAGTATTTT. It is translated as CASSQGFTDTQYF.

CDR3: CASSLVGGTGYYEQYF. The CDR3 coding sequence is TGTGCCAGCAGCTTAGTGGGGGGGACGGGATACTACGAGCAGTACTTC. The V call is TRBV7-9, the J call TRBJ2-7; 7 nucleotides align to TRBD2. The CDR3 covers 16 residues. The germline CDR1 and CDR2 sequences are SEHNR and FQNEAQ (reference sequence). The V and J ends lost 1 base and 3 bases, in that order; junction bases with no gene match: 9.

This clone turned up a few times. J is TRBJ2-2 and V is TRBV6-6; 8 nucleotides match TRBD2. The junction had 6 bases not matched to a gene; V was cut back by 5 bases and J by 7 bases. Germline CDR1 reads MNHNY; CDR2 reads SVGAGI (reference sequence). The CDR3 has 14 amino acids. CDR3 in amino acids: CASSPSGGDGELFF. Written as DNA, the CDR3 is TGTGCCAGCAGTCCCAGCGGGGGTGACGGGGAGCTGTTTTTT.

The chain recombines TRBV5-4 with TRBJ2-1; 7 nucleotides agree with TRBD1. Germline V gene sequence: CDR1 SGHNT, CDR2 YYREEE (reference sequence). V shed 4 bases, J shed 0 bases, and the junction held 10 bases outside the gene matches. The CDR3 sequence is 17 residues long. As DNA, the CDR3 is TGTGCCAGCAGCGCGACAGGGCTCAAAAGCTCCTACAATGAGCAGTTCTTC. Translated: CASSATGLKSSYNEQFF.

V is TRBV11-2 and J is TRBJ1-2, with D uncertain. Trimming removed 5 bases from V and 3 bases from J, with 10 bases in between. This CDR3 is 13 amino acids long. Germline V gene lookup returns CDR1 SGHAT and CDR2 FQNNGV. The CDR3 DNA reads as TGTGCCAGCAGCCCCGGGATGTACTATGGCTACACCTTC. It encodes CASSPGMYYGYTF. The whole variable domain, filled in from reference TRBV11-2 and TRBJ1-2, reads EAGVAQSPRYKIIEKRQSVAFWCNPISGHATLYWYQQILGQGPKLLIQFQNNGVVDDSQLPKDRFSAERLKGVDSTLKIQPAKLEDSAVYLCASSPGMYYGYTFGSGTRLTVV.

This clone was detected only a few times. The genes are TRBV10-2 and TRBJ2-4; 7 bases line up with TRBD1. V shed 3 bases, J shed 1 base, and the junction held 6 bases outside the gene matches. The germline CDR1 and CDR2 sequences are WSHSY and SAAADI. CDR3 length: 16 amino acids. CDR3 nucleotides: TGCGCCAGCAGTGAAGGGGGCGAGTTTGCCAAAAACATTCAGTACTTC. This translates into CASSEGGEFAKNIQYF.

The chain has TRBV6-6 and TRBJ2-7; D possibly corresponds to TRBD1 (5 bases). The CDR3 consists of 15 residues. The germline V gene has CDR1 MNHNY and CDR2 SVGAGI (reference sequence). V was cut by 0 bases and J by 5 bases, with 14 bases left in between. The CDR3 protein is CASSYSSGPPDEQYF. In DNA, the CDR3 is TGTGCCAGCAGTTACTCGTCAGGGCCCCCGGACGAGCAGTACTTC.

The CDR3 DNA is TGTGCCAGCAGACCCGGGGGGAGTAAAGAGACCCAGTACTTC. Translation gives CASRPGGSKETQYF. This rearrangement joins TRBV6-1 to TRBJ2-5, with 7 bases fitting TRBD2. Germline V gene sequence: CDR1 MNHNS, CDR2 SASEGT. This CDR3 has 14 amino acids. The V gene end was trimmed by 6 bases and the J gene end by 3 bases; junction bases not matched to a gene: 7.